The clone carrying this TCR beta chain was counted a few times. Its cognate antigen is unknown. The data belong to a study of vaccination effects on CD4 cells after COVID-19. CDR1 and CDR2 from the germline V gene are SGHDT and YYEEEE. CDR3 size: 16 residues. V was clipped by 4 bases and J by 8 bases, with 19 bases between them. Antigen-specific CD4+ T cells were first expanded with viral peptide pools by the ViraFEST assay and only then sequenced. Isolation of CD4+ T cells took place after about 10 days of culture. Their SARS-CoV-2 infection, verified by PCR, occurred between March and December 2020. Produced via immunoSEQ multiplex PCR; TCRdb's table is partial and in-frame only. Counted here are about 45,000 clones, around 80% occurring once; the ten biggest clones make up about 32%.

Specimen: CD4+ T cells from PBMCs cultured with a peptide pool, collected before COVID-19 vaccination. The V and J genes are TRBV5-6 and TRBJ1-6; possible D gene TRBD1, 5 bases. This receptor was identified in a human donor who had a prior SARS-CoV-2 infection. CDR3 bases: TGTGCCAGCAGCCCTGGGACGAGGCCGGGGTATTCACCCCTCCACTTT. Translation: CASSPGTRPGYSPLHF.